This TCR beta chain was captured in a study of control samples from healthy donors and cancer patients. Sequencing was performed with immunoSEQ multiplex PCR; in TCRdb, only in-frame clones are kept and a portion is missing. Of approximately 220,000 clones in the sample, around 94% were seen once. With 4 bases removed from V and 10 bases from J, the gap between germline ends came to 11 bases. This CDR3 is built from 13 residues. Germline CDR1 reads MGHDK; CDR2 reads SYGVNS. The receptor's source is a man in his fifties in good health. The specimen sequenced was blood. The V and J genes are TRBV25-1 and TRBJ2-6; either TRBD1 or TRBD2 may fit D (5 bases each). The CDR3 sequence: CASSGGPLNVLTF. CDR3 DNA sequence: TGTGCCAGCAGTGGGGGACCCCTTAACGTCCTGACTTTC.